The 23 T cell receptor beta chains below were found in one sample sequenced in a study of blood T cell repertoires in COVID-19. Repertoires were generated with immunoSEQ multiplex PCR, while TCRdb's copy carries only in-frame clones and drops some. The sample includes about 270,000 clones, approximately 86% of them seen just once. The sequenced material came from peripheral blood. These receptors were obtained from a man aged 35-49 years with active or convalescent COVID-19.

The chain couples TRBV3-1 (or the pseudogene TRBV3-2) to TRBJ1-2, with D possibly being TRBD1 (6 bases). CDR3 length: 15 amino acids. The V and J ends lost 1 base and 4 bases respectively, with 13 bases between them. CDR1 and CDR2 from the germline V gene are LGHDT and YNNKEL (reference sequence). DNA of the CDR3: TGTGCCAGCAGCCAAGGAGACAGGCGAAGCTATGGCTACACCTTC. The encoded protein is CASSQGDRRSYGYTF.

This chain connects TRBV12-3 or TRBV12-4 to TRBJ1-6; D remains ambiguous. V shed 5 bases and J shed 10 bases, with 12 bases lying between them. The CDR3 spans 13 residues. CDR3 in amino acids: CASSHRVGSPLHF. CDR3 nucleotide sequence: TGTGCCAGCAGTCACCGGGTTGGATCACCCCTCCACTTT.

V is TRBV2 and J is TRBJ1-4; 7 bases map to TRBD1. Trimming at V came to 5 bases and at J to 4 bases, leaving 7 bases not matched to a gene. The CDR3 contains 15 residues. Germline V lookup: CDR1 SNHLY, CDR2 FYNNEI. In DNA form, the CDR3 reads TGTGCCAGCAGTTCATGGACAGGAAGTAATGAAAAACTGTTTTTT. Translating gives CASSSWTGSNEKLFF.

The rearrangement uses TRBV6-6 and TRBJ2-7; 9 nucleotides agree with TRBD2. V lost 0 bases and J lost 3; bases outside the gene matches: 3. CDR1 MNHNY and CDR2 SVGAGI come from the germline V gene (reference sequence). The CDR3 loop spans 15 amino acids. CDR3 amino acids: CASSYSSGRNYEQYF. In DNA, the CDR3 is TGTGCCAGCAGTTACTCTAGCGGGAGAAACTACGAGCAGTACTTC.

The CDR3 is CASSLGDRAGFALHF. The CDR3 DNA reads TGTGCCAGCAGCTTAGGCGACAGGGCCGGTTTCGCCCTCCACTTT. The chain couples TRBV7-9 to TRBJ1-6; TRBD1 matches 7 bases. From germline, CDR1 is SEHNR and CDR2 FQNEAQ (reference sequence). The CDR3 loop spans 15 amino acids. Trimming took 1 base from V and 14 from J; bases not matched to a gene: 11.

J is TRBJ2-7 and V is TRBV2; TRBD1 aligns across 12 bases. CDR1 and CDR2 (germline): SNHLY, FYNNEI. CDR3 length equals 14 residues. The J segment lost 7 bases and the V segment lost 10 bases, leaving 11 bases of the junction unmatched. CDR3 DNA: TGTGCCATCCGATCCCGGGACAGGGGGCGTGAGCAGTACTTC. This gives the protein CAIRSRDRGREQYF. Complete variable domain (other parts from reference TRBV2 and TRBJ2-7): EPEVTQTPSHQVTQMGQEVILRCVPISNHLYFYWYRQILGQKVEFLVSFYNNEISEKSEIFDDQFSVERPDGSNFTLKIRSTKLEDSAMYFCAIRSRDRGREQYFGPGTRLTVT.

This clone has just one count. V and J are TRBV2 and TRBJ1-1, with D possibly matching TRBD1 (5 bases). Trimming removed 1 base from V and 4 bases from J, with 13 bases in between. CDR1 and CDR2 (germline): SNHLY, FYNNEI. The CDR3 runs 15 residues. Here the CDR3 DNA reads TGTGCCAGCAGTGAAGGGGGGAGGGATGCCACTGAAGCTTTCTTT. This codes for CASSEGGRDATEAFF. Full variable domain (rest looked up from reference TRBV2 and TRBJ1-1): EPEVTQTPSHQVTQMGQEVILRCVPISNHLYFYWYRQILGQKVEFLVSFYNNEISEKSEIFDDQFSVERPDGSNFTLKIRSTKLEDSAMYFCASSEGGRDATEAFFGQGTRLTVV.

The gene calls are TRBV9 and TRBJ2-6; TRBD1 might be the D (5 bases). Trimming took off 4 bases at V and 4 bases at J, with 12 bases between the two ends. The germline V gene encodes CDR1 SGDLS and CDR2 YYNGEE. The CDR3 runs 15 residues. The CDR3 region is CASSQSGSGANVLTF. CDR3 sequence (DNA): TGTGCCAGCAGCCAGTCAGGGTCCGGGGCCAACGTCCTGACTTTC.

V gene TRBV5-5 combines with J gene TRBJ2-5; 8 nucleotides agree with TRBD2. The CDR3 is made up of 18 amino acids. Unmatched junction bases numbered 14, after V lost 0 bases and J lost 4 bases. Germline V lookup: CDR1 SGHKS, CDR2 YYEKEE (reference sequence). CDR3 DNA sequence: TGTGCCAGCAGCTTGGAGTCGGCCGGGAGGGGCGGGGGAGAGACCCAGTACTTC. Its protein product is CASSLESAGRGGGETQYF. The full variable domain, its missing parts supplied by reference TRBV5-5 and TRBJ2-5, is DAGVTQSPTHLIKTRGQQVTLRCSPISGHKSVSWYQQVLGQGPQFIFQYYEKEERGRGNFPDRFSARQFPNYSSELNVNALLLGDSALYLCASSLESAGRGGGETQYFGPGTRLLVL.

The J gene is TRBJ2-5, the V gene TRBV5-6, with 7 bases matching TRBD2. The CDR3 totals 17 residues. The junction had 14 bases not matched to a gene; V was cut back by 3 bases and J by 3 bases. CDR1 SGHDT and CDR2 YYEEEE come from the germline V gene. Here the CDR3 reads CASSSVVEGGGEETQYF. DNA for the CDR3: TGTGCCAGCAGCTCGGTCGTTGAGGGCGGGGGTGAAGAGACCCAGTACTTC.

CDR3 amino acids: CASSQGAGEGYEQYF. The DNA of the CDR3 is TGTGCCAGCAGCCAGGGGGCTGGGGAAGGCTACGAGCAGTACTTC. This rearrangement joins TRBV3-1 (or the pseudogene TRBV3-2) to TRBJ2-7; weak D call: TRBD1 (6 bases). Germline V gives CDR1 LGHDT, CDR2 YNNKEL (reference sequence). The V end was cut by 3 bases, the J end by 3 bases, with 15 bases between. The CDR3 runs 15 residues.

This chain joins TRBV5-5 and TRBJ2-7; TRBD2 aligns across 12 bases. CDR1 and CDR2 from the germline V gene are SGHKS and YYEKEE (reference sequence). The CDR3 spans 17 residues. With 4 bases clipped from V and 2 bases from J, the junction kept 10 bases outside the gene matches. The CDR3 reads CASSHGLAGLQAYEQYF. CDR3 coding DNA: TGTGCCAGCAGCCACGGACTAGCGGGACTCCAAGCCTACGAGCAGTACTTC.

This sequence joins TRBV11-2 and TRBJ2-3, with 7 positions matching TRBD2. V dropped 5 bases and J dropped 3; count of bases not matched to a gene: 14. Germline values: CDR1 SGHAT, CDR2 FQNNGV. The CDR3 has 17 residues. The CDR3 loop reads CASSPPGWGGSTDTQYF. CDR3 bases: TGTGCCAGCAGCCCACCCGGTTGGGGCGGGAGTACAGATACGCAGTATTTT.

This clone came up a few times. The rearrangement joins TRBV28 to TRBJ2-2; D is possibly TRBD2 (5 bases). CDR1 MDHEN and CDR2 SYDVKM come from the germline V gene. The CDR3 totals 13 residues. Trimming pared 4 bases from V and 6 bases from J, leaving 9 bases between. CDR3 sequence: CASSSAVPGELFF. The CDR3 DNA reads TGTGCCAGCAGTTCAGCGGTACCCGGGGAGCTGTTTTTT.

The V gene is TRBV24-1, the J gene TRBJ1-2; possibly TRBD1 for D (5 bases). This CDR3 region has 16 residues. Germline lookup yields CDR1 KGHDR and CDR2 SFDVKD. Trimming took 3 bases from V and 7 from J, leaving 20 bases between them. CDR3 amino acids: CATSDTRTSYTLGYTF. CDR3 nucleotide sequence: TGTGCCACCAGTGATACCAGGACATCTTACACCCTTGGCTACACCTTC.

This sequence joins TRBV24-1 and TRBJ2-1; TRBD2 might be the D (6 bases). Germline assignment: CDR1 KGHDR and CDR2 SFDVKD. V was cut by 9 bases and J by 5 bases, with 19 bases left in between. The CDR3 is made up of 15 amino acids. The CDR3 region is CATAPRGSEDNEQFF. CDR3 coding DNA: TGTGCCACCGCCCCGCGGGGTTCTGAAGACAATGAGCAGTTCTTC.

The chain joins TRBV10-3 to TRBJ1-2; weak D call: TRBD1 (5 bases). The CDR3 consists of 13 residues. Trimming cost V 4 bases and J 6 bases, with 12 bases left between them. The V gene's germline CDR1 is ENHRY and CDR2 SYGVKD. The CDR3 sequence: CAISAGNANGYTF. The CDR3 coding sequence is TGTGCCATCAGTGCAGGGAATGCAAATGGCTACACCTTC.

This clone was recorded only once. The V gene is TRBV27, the J gene TRBJ1-5; no reliable D call. Germline V lookup: CDR1 MNHEY, CDR2 SMNVEV (reference sequence). This CDR3 comprises 14 residues. The ends were cut back, 6 bases at V and 2 bases at J, with 11 bases in the middle. CDR3 region: CASSAGMGNQPQHF. The CDR3 nucleotides are TGTGCCAGCAGCGCGGGGATGGGCAATCAGCCCCAGCATTTT.

The gene calls are TRBV4-2 and TRBJ2-1, with TRBD1 identical over 8 bases. Looked up from germline, CDR1 is LGHNA and CDR2 is YNFKEQ. This CDR3 has 15 amino acids. After removal of 4 bases from V and 5 bases from J, the junction contained 7 bases not matched to a gene. CDR3 sequence: CASSPPGQGNNEQFF. For the CDR3, the DNA is TGTGCCAGCAGCCCTCCCGGACAGGGTAACAATGAGCAGTTCTTC.

The V gene is TRBV6-1, the J gene TRBJ2-3; 8 bases map to TRBD2. The CDR3 has 15 amino acids. Losses at the gene ends were 2 bases for V and 5 bases for J; bases not matched to a gene: 6. Germline V gene lookup returns CDR1 MNHNS and CDR2 SASEGT. The CDR3 DNA is TGTGCCAGCAGTGAAACTAGCGGAGAGGGAGATACGCAGTATTTT. It specifies CASSETSGEGDTQYF.

V gene TRBV6-1 combines with J gene TRBJ2-3; D is ambiguous. Germline V lookup: CDR1 MNHNS, CDR2 SASEGT. The length of the CDR3 is 16 residues. Trimming took off 2 bases at V and 0 bases at J, with 12 bases between the two ends. The chain's CDR3 is CASSEWAKASTDTQYF. CDR3 sequence (DNA): TGTGCCAGCAGTGAATGGGCTAAGGCTAGCACAGATACGCAGTATTTT.

This clone was seen just once. J is TRBJ2-7 and V is TRBV12-5; possible D gene TRBD2, 7 bases. V lost 1 base to trimming and J lost 1 base, with 14 bases between them. This CDR3 contains 16 residues. Per the germline V gene, CDR1 is LGHNT and CDR2 is FRNRAP. CDR3 nucleotide sequence: TGTGCTAGTGGTTTGGGACTAGCCAGGGGATCCTACGAGCAGTACTTC. It is translated as CASGLGLARGSYEQYF.

This chain joins TRBV30 and TRBJ1-5, with D perhaps matching TRBD1 (5 bases). The CDR3 sequence is 15 residues long. V was cut by 5 bases and J by 1 base, with 15 bases left in between. The germline gives CDR1 GTSNPN, CDR2 SVGIG (reference sequence). This CDR3 reads CAWPWGGTSNQPQHF. CDR3 DNA: TGTGCCTGGCCCTGGGGGGGGACGAGCAATCAGCCCCAGCATTTT.